The source of this T cell receptor (beta chain) is a study of cytomegalovirus exposure and HLA in healthy donors. The PCR used 60 Vbeta and 13 Jbeta primers. Authors' methods: Later reanalysis found about 80 million unique TCR beta chains, around 9.9 million of them shared. The table came from immunoSEQ multiplex PCR; TCRdb's copy has only in-frame clones and leaves some out. Clone size and V and J calls were adopted from that table, with D and trimming inferred from the DNA. The repertoire includes about 90,000 clones, 65% to 75% of them detected once, and 2.1% sits in the top ten. The CDR3 runs to 14 residues. Germline trimming cut 5 bases from V and 8 bases from J; bases unmatched to any gene: 9. Germline-derived CDR1 and CDR2 are SEHNR and FQNEAQ (reference sequence). This clone was seen a few times. Its antigen is undetermined. The study's findings and limits: In a later analysis, TCR beta V- and J-gene trimming was associated with a missense DCLRE1C variant.

The sequenced material came from PBMCs. This receptor was identified in a man in his thirties or forties in good health and CMV-seronegative. The chain recombines TRBV7-9 with TRBJ1-2; 9 bases are shared with TRBD1. CDR3 nucleotide sequence: TGTGCCAGCAGCAAACTTAGGACAGGGGAAGGCTACACCTTC. It codes for CASSKLRTGEGYTF.